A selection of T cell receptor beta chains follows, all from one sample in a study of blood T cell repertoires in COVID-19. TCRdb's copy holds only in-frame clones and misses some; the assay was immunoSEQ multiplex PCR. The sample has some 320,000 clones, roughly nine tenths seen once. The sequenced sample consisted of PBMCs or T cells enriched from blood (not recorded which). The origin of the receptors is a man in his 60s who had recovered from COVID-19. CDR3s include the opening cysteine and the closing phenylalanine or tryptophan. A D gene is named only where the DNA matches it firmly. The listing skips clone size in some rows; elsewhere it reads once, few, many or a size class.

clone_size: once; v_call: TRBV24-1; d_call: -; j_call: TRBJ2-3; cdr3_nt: TGTGCCACCAGTGATTTGGGGCGGACTAGCACAGATACGCAGTATTTT; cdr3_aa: CATSDLGRTSTDTQYF
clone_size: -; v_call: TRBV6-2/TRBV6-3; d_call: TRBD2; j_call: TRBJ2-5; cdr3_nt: TGTGCCAGCAGTTACGGGAGGGAAGAGACCCAGTACTTC; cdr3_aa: CASSYGREETQYF
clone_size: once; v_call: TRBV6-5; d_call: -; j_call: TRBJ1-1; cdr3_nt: TGTGCCAGCAGGACCGGGACAAGGGGATGGACTGAAGCTTTCTTT; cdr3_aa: CASRTGTRGWTEAFF
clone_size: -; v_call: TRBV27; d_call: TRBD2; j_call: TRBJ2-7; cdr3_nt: TGTGCCAGCAGCCCTAGCGGGCGTGCCTACGAGCAGTACTTC; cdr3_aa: CASSPSGRAYEQYF
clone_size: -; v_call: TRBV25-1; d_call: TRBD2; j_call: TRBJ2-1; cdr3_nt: TGTGCCAGCAGTAAAAGGGAAGCGGGGAACAATGAGCAGTTCTTC; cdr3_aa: CASSKREAGNNEQFF
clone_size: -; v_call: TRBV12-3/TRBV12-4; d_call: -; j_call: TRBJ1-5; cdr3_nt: TGTGCCAGCAGTTTATCCCTGCAGCCCCAGCATTTT; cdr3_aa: CASSLSLQPQHF
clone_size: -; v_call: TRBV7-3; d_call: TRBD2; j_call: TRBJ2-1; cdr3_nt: TGTGCCAGCAGCTTATTTCTCACTAGCGGGAGCCATGAGCAGTTCTTC; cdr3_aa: CASSLFLTSGSHEQFF
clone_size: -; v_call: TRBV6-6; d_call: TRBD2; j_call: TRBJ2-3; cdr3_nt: TGTGCCAGCAGTCAACTGGATGGACTAGCGGGGGGGCCTGATACGCAGTATTTT; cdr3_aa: CASSQLDGLAGGPDTQYF
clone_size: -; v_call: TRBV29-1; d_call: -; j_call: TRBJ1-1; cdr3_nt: TGCAGCGCGAACGACAGAGCGACAGGAGACACTGAAGCTTTCTTT; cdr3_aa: CSANDRATGDTEAFF
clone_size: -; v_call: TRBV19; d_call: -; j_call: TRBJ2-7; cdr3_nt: TGTGCCAGTAGTATAAGACTGAGTTCCTACGAGCAGTACTTC; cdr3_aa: CASSIRLSSYEQYF
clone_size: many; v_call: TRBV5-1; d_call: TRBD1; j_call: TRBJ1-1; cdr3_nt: TGCGCCAGCAGCTCAGGACAGGGGGCGTTCCCTGAAGCTTTCTTT; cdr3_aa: CASSSGQGAFPEAFF
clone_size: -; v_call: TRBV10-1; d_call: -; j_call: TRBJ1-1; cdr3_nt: TGCGCCAGCAGTGGATCCCCGGCAGGGCCGAACACTGAAGCTTTCTTT; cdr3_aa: CASSGSPAGPNTEAFF
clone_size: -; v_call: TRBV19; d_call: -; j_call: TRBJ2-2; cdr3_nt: TGTGCCACAACAACCCAGGGGCTAGACACCGGGGAGCTGTTTTTT; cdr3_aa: CATTTQGLDTGELFF
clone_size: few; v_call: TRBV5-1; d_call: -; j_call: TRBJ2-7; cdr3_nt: TGCGCCAGCAGCTTGGGGTTAGTAGGGGGGGCCCCCTACGAGCAGTACTTC; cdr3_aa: CASSLGLVGGAPYEQYF
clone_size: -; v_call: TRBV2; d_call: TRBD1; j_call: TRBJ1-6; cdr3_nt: TGTGCCAGCAGTAGCGACAGGGTAGTATCACCCCTCCACTTT; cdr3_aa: CASSSDRVVSPLHF
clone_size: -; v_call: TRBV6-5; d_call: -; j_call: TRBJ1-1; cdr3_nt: TGTGCCAGCAGGCCGCCCGGGGGGGGCGTCGGGGCTTTCTTT; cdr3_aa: CASRPPGGGVGAFF
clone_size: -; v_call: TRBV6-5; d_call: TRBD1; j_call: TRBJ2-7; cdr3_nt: TGTGCCAGCAGATGGGACAGGAAAAGCTCCTACGAGCAGTACTTC; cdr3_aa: CASRWDRKSSYEQYF
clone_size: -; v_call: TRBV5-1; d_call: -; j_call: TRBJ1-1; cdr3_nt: TGCGCCAGCAGCTTCCTAGACCCGGCAACTGAAGCTTTCTTT; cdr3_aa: CASSFLDPATEAFF